This T cell receptor beta chain was captured in a study of cytotoxic CD8 clonotypes in ibrutinib-treated CLL. General study points: Samples from sustained-remission and progressing patients were taken at different times.

Sequencing was performed with immunoSEQ multiplex PCR; in TCRdb, only in-frame clones are kept and a portion is missing. The sample includes approximately 67,000 clones, more than 70% of them seen just once. After removal of 1 base from V and 10 bases from J, the junction contained 3 bases not matched to a gene. CDR1 and CDR2 (germline): LNHDA, SQIVND (reference sequence). The CDR3 runs 14 residues. Concerning this clone itself: Antigen: not known.

This clonotype was sampled from a human donor with chronic lymphocytic leukemia. V and J are TRBV19 and TRBJ1-6, with TRBD1 matching over 8 bases. The starting material was PBMCs, obtained at disease progression, from a patient treated with ibrutinib. The CDR3, as DNA: TGTGCCAGTAGTATAGGGACAGGGACATCACCCCTCCACTTT. It translates to CASSIGTGTSPLHF. The full variable domain, its missing parts supplied by reference TRBV19 and TRBJ1-6, is DGGITQSPKYLFRKEGQNVTLSCEQNLNHDAMYWYRQDPGQGLRLIYYSQIVNDFQKGDIAEGYSVSREKKESFPLTVTSAQKNPTAFYLCASSIGTGTSPLHFGNGTRLTVT.